These T cell receptor beta chains were read from a single sample in a study of shared clonotypes between healthy human individuals. Sequencing used immunoSEQ multiplex PCR; TCRdb keeps in-frame clones, though not all of them. The sample comprises over a million clones, approximately 96% of which are singletons, and approximately 1.1% rests with the top ten. The specimen was naive CD4+ T cells sorted from blood. The source is a man aged 30 to 39 in good health. Both conserved end residues are part of each CDR3. The D gene is left open where the match is weak.

length: 15
V: TRBV9
D: .
CDR3: CASSVNPAGSYEQYF

length: 14
V: TRBV6-5
D: .
CDR3: CASSEHGHNYGYTF

length: 19
V: TRBV11-2
D: .
CDR3: CASSLARAVTGRSYNEQFF

length: 18
V: TRBV14
D: TRBD2
CDR3: CASSQDETGLADQETQYF

length: 16
V: TRBV25-1
D: .
CDR3: CASRGGRSGSLYEQYF

length: 16
V: TRBV9
D: .
CDR3: CASSVPRGGTHNEQFF

length: 16
V: TRBV9
D: .
CDR3: CASSVSTGMGTSEQFF

length: 13
V: TRBV7-8
D: .
CDR3: CASGPSHQETQYF

length: 14
V: TRBV19
D: TRBD2
CDR3: CASSIRDYYDEQFF

length: 13
V: TRBV10-3
D: .
CDR3: CAISESQGEGYTF

length: 15
V: TRBV5-1
D: TRBD2
CDR3: CASSPNSGGGYEQYF

length: 13
V: TRBV30
D: .
CDR3: CAWSVGFAEKLFF

length: 15
V: TRBV6-5
D: TRBD1
CDR3: CASSQGQGTPNEQFF

length: 18
V: TRBV5-8
D: .
CDR3: CASTRPRSLFESNQPQHF

length: 14
V: TRBV30
D: TRBD1
CDR3: CAWNRDSRTYEQYF

length: 15
V: TRBV28
D: .
CDR3: CASSFSGHGANVLTF

length: 17
V: TRBV7-6
D: .
CDR3: CASSLGDSRGPVGEQFF

length: 20
V: TRBV18
D: TRBD2
CDR3: CASSPPPSRLAERRTGELFF

length: 13
V: TRBV27
D: .
CDR3: CASSSHRLGTQYF

length: 12
V: TRBV12-2
D: .
CDR3: CASRLVVYEQYF

length: 18
V: TRBV6-1
D: .
CDR3: CASSEGDRLRDGANVLTF

length: 15
V: TRBV6-5
D: .
CDR3: CASSYGGSPYNEQFF

length: 14
V: TRBV5-1
D: .
CDR3: CASSLDGSNQPQHF

length: 14
V: TRBV10-2
D: .
CDR3: CASSDPVFNYGYTF

length: 20
V: TRBV19
D: .
CDR3: CARVLRRVGSQGRRTYEQYF

length: 13
V: TRBV25-1
D: TRBD1
CDR3: CASRLTGGGEQYF

length: 15
V: TRBV11-2
D: TRBD2
CDR3: CASSLDGLAGIEQFF

length: 14
V: TRBV6-1
D: .
CDR3: CASSLDPGYGGYTF

length: 16
V: TRBV19
D: .
CDR3: CASSIFFSPAGNEQFF

length: 16
V: TRBV5-4
D: .
CDR3: CASGPRNSITYNEQFF

length: 15
V: TRBV19
D: .
CDR3: CASSSHSNSNQPQHF

length: 15
V: TRBV5-4
D: .
CDR3: CASSLEWGKNTEAFF

length: 13
V: TRBV6-5
D: .
CDR3: CASSYFTRTEQFF

length: 13
V: TRBV2
D: .
CDR3: CASRKDSLLWQYF

length: 16
V: TRBV6-5
D: .
CDR3: CASSYMGGSSYNEQFF

length: 14
V: TRBV11-3
D: .
CDR3: CASSLPRPSNEQFF

length: 14
V: TRBV6-5
D: TRBD2
CDR3: CATVLAGVWNEQFF

length: 15
V: TRBV14
D: .
CDR3: CASSQDRLRAGELFF

length: 13
V: TRBV10-3
D: .
CDR3: CAISGEAAGELFF

length: 14
V: TRBV6-5
D: .
CDR3: CASSPQGMNTEAFF

length: 12
V: TRBV29-1
D: .
CDR3: CSGGWGADTQYF

length: 12
V: TRBV6-1
D: TRBD1
CDR3: CATMTGIHEQYF

length: 12
V: TRBV9
D: .
CDR3: CASSVGFEEQFF

length: 17
V: TRBV5-6
D: TRBD1
CDR3: CASSLEGRGLGNTEAFF

length: 12
V: TRBV7-2
D: .
CDR3: CASSLVSQPQHF

length: 13
V: TRBV9
D: .
CDR3: CASSSTLGHEQFF